A single TCR beta chain is shown here with its context. This record comes from a study of blood T cell repertoires in COVID-19. The length of the CDR3 is 16 residues. Looked up from germline, CDR1 is MDHEN and CDR2 is SYDVKM. Trimming took 3 bases from V and 3 from J, leaving 17 bases between them. Sequencing was performed with immunoSEQ multiplex PCR; in TCRdb, only in-frame clones are kept and a portion is missing. The sample contains roughly 100,000 clones, 76% of which appear only once. The TCR comes from a man at least 80 years old with COVID-19, enrolled during active disease. The chain couples TRBV28 to TRBJ1-2; no reliable D call. Sequenced material: peripheral blood. The CDR3 region has the DNA TGTGCCAGCAGTTTCCCCCCCATGTCAGCGTACTATGGCTACACCTTC. Amino acids: CASSFPPMSAYYGYTF.